This TCR beta chain was documented in a study of T cells in Graves' hyperthyroidism and ophthalmopathy. Regarding the study as a whole: Before onset, by a median of around six months, the model predicted ophthalmopathy.

Newly diagnosed hyperthyroidism, duration under 2 months, in patients aged 18 to 65. Patients with uncontrolled infections, other autoimmune diseases, pregnancy or lactation were excluded. The source of the PBMCs was less than 12 ml of fresh peripheral blood. This clonotype was observed a handful of times. Its antigen is as yet unknown. CDR1 is SNHLY, CDR2 FYNNEI, per germline. V was pared by 1 base and J by 1 base, with 10 bases between. This CDR3 comprises 15 residues. Amplified TCR beta CDR3 regions came from RNA transcripts. The study used the HTBI primer set for a first-round RT-PCR of the TCR CDR3. MiXCR, run by TCRdb on the multiplex PCR reads, gives a single entry per CDR3 protein. The data hold over 700,000 distinct CDR3 sequences, with approximately 18% observed a single time.

The clonotype was recovered from a woman aged 50 to 65 with Graves' hyperthyroidism that later progressed to Graves' ophthalmopathy. Sequencing was done on a sample of blood. The V call is TRBV2, the J call TRBJ2-5, with D possibly TRBD1 on 5 matching bases. For the CDR3, the DNA is TGTGCCAGCAGTGAAGTAAGGGGTCCCCAAGAGACCCAGTACTTC. The encoded protein is CASSEVRGPQETQYF.